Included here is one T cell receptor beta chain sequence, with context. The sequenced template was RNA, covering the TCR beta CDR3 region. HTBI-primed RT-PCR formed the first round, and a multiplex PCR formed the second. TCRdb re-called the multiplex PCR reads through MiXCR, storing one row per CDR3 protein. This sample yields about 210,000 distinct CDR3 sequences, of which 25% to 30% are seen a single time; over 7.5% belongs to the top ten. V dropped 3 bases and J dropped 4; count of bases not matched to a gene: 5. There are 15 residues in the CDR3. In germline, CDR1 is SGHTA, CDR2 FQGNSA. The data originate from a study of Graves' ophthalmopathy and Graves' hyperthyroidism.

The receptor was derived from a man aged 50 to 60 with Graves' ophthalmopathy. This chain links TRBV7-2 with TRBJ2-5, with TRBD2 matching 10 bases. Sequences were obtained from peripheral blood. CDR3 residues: CASSFLAGVGETQYF. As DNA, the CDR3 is TGTGCCAGCAGCTTTCTAGCGGGAGTCGGAGAGACCCAGTACTTC.